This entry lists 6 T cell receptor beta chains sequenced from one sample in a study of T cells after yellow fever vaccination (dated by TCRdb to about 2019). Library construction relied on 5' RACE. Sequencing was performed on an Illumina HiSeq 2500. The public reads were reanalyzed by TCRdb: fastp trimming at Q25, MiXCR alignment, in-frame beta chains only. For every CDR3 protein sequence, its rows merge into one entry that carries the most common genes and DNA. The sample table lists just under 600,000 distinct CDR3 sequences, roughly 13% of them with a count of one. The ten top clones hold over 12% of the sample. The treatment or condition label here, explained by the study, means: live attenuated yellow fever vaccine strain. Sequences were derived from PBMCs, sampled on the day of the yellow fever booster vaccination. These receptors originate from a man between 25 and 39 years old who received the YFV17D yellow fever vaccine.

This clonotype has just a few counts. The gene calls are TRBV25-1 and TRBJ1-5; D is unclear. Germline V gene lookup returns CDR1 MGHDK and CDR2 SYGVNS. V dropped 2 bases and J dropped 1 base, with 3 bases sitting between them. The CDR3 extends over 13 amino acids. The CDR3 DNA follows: TGTGCCAGCAGTGAAGGCAGCAATCAGCCCCAGCATTTT. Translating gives CASSEGSNQPQHF.

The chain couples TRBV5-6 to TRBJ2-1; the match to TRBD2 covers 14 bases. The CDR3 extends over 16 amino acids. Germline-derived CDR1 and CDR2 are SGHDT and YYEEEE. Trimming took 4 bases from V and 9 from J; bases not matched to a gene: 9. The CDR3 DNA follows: TGTGCCAGCAGCCGACTCAGACTAGCGGGAGGGGGTGAGCAGTTCTTC. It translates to CASSRLRLAGGGEQFF.

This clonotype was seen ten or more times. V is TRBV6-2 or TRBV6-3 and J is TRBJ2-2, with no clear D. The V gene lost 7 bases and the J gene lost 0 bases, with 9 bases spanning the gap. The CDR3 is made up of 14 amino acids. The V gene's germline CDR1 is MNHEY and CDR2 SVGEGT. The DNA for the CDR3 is TGTGCCAGCAAAGGCCCAACGAACACCGGGGAGCTGTTTTTT. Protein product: CASKGPTNTGELFF.

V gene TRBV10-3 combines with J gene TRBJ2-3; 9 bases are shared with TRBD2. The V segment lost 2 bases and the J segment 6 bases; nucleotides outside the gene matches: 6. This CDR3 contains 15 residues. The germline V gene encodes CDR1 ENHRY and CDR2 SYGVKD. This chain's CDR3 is CAISEGLANTDTQYF. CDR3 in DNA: TGTGCCATCAGTGAGGGACTAGCGAATACTGATACGCAGTATTTT.

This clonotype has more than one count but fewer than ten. CDR3 nucleotides: TGTGCCAGCAGCTTGATGGGACTAGGGTCCTACGAGCAGTACTTC. Its protein is CASSLMGLGSYEQYF. The rearrangement joins TRBV5-4 to TRBJ2-7, with 8 bases fitting TRBD2. The CDR3 sequence is 15 residues long. Germline trimming cut 1 base from V and 1 base from J; bases unmatched to any gene: 4. Per germline, CDR1 SGHNT and CDR2 YYREEE (reference sequence).

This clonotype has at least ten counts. CDR3 bases: TGTGCCAGCAGACGGTCGGGACGCCTTCAAGAGACCCAGTACTTC. This sequence encodes CASRRSGRLQETQYF. The gene calls are TRBV6-1 and TRBJ2-5; D is perhaps TRBD1 or TRBD2 (5 bases each). Deletions cut 6 bases from V and 2 bases from J, with 16 bases between. The CDR3 has 15 residues. CDR1 and CDR2 (germline): MNHNS, SASEGT.